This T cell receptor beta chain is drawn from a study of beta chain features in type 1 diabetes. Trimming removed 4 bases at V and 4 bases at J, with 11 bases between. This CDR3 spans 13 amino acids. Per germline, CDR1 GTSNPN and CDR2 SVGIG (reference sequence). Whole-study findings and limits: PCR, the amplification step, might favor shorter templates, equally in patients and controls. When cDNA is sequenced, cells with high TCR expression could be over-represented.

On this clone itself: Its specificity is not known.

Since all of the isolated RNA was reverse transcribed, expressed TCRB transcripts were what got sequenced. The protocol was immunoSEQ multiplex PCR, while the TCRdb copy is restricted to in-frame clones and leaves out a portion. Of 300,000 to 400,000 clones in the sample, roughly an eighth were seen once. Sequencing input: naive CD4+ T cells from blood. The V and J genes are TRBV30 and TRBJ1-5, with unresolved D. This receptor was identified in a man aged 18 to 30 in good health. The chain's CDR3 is CAWTREINQPQHF. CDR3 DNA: TGTGCCTGGACAAGGGAGATTAATCAGCCCCAGCATTTT.